Following are 20 T cell receptor beta chains from one sample sequenced in a study of chemoradiotherapy in HPV16-positive cancers. This table comes from immunoSEQ multiplex PCR, and its TCRdb copy is limited to in-frame clones, with some not included. The data hold 30,000 to 40,000 clones, with just under 80% observed a single time. The specimen was blood, collected from a patient who underwent chemoradiotherapy. All receptors derive from a human donor with HPV-associated anogenital cancer.

The chain recombines TRBV5-1 with TRBJ1-6; 7 nucleotides match TRBD1. CDR3 length equals 13 residues. The junction had 6 bases not matched to a gene; V was cut back by 6 bases and J by 9 bases. In germline, CDR1 is SGHRS, CDR2 YFSETQ. The CDR3 is CASNRGFGSPLHF. DNA of the CDR3: TGCGCCAGCAACAGGGGCTTCGGTTCACCCCTCCACTTT.

A few counts support this clone. This sequence joins TRBV19 and TRBJ2-2, with 10 nucleotides matching TRBD1. Germline V gives CDR1 LNHDA, CDR2 SQIVND (reference sequence). This CDR3 region has 14 residues. Germline trimming cut 6 bases from V and 7 bases from J; bases unmatched to any gene: 5. The CDR3: CASSPGQGIGELFF. For the CDR3, the DNA is TGTGCCAGTAGCCCGGGACAGGGGATCGGGGAGCTGTTTTTT.

The genes are TRBV9 and TRBJ2-7; 9 positions match TRBD1. V was pared by 4 bases and J by 7 bases, with 12 bases of the junction left unmatched. Germline loops: CDR1 SGDLS, CDR2 YYNGEE. CDR3 length equals 15 residues. The CDR3 region is CASSSSDRGGWEQYF. CDR3 nucleotides: TGTGCCAGCAGCTCCTCGGACAGGGGCGGTTGGGAGCAGTACTTC.

The gene calls are TRBV2 and TRBJ1-1, with D unresolved. CDR3 length equals 12 residues. Germline V gene sequence: CDR1 SNHLY, CDR2 FYNNEI. The V end was cut by 7 bases, the J end by 0 bases, with 6 bases between. In DNA, the CDR3 is TGTGCCAGCATCGCCATGAACACTGAAGCTTTCTTT. Its translation is CASIAMNTEAFF.

J is TRBJ2-3 and V is TRBV7-2, with 9 bases identical to TRBD2. Per the germline V gene, CDR1 is SGHTA and CDR2 is FQGNSA. The CDR3 is made up of 15 amino acids. V lost 0 bases to trimming and J lost 4 bases; unmatched junction nucleotides: 2. The CDR3 region is CASSLAAGGPDTQYF. CDR3 nucleotides: TGTGCCAGCAGCTTAGCGGCGGGGGGGCCAGATACGCAGTATTTT.

This clone appeared a single time. The chain combines TRBV7-9 with TRBJ1-1; D not resolved. Trimming shortened V by 5 bases and J by 0 bases, and 13 bases separated the two germline ends. Germline CDR1 and CDR2: SEHNR and FQNEAQ (reference sequence). CDR3 length: 15 amino acids. The chain's CDR3 is CASSPPQSVNTEAFF. CDR3 DNA: TGTGCCAGCAGCCCTCCACAGAGTGTGAACACTGAAGCTTTCTTT.

The genes are TRBV13 and TRBJ2-7; TRBD2 matches at 9 bases. The CDR3 contains 16 residues. Per germline, CDR1 PRHDT and CDR2 FYEKMQ (reference sequence). J gave up 2 bases and V 2 bases, and 7 bases lay outside the gene matches. CDR3 amino acids: CASSLLSAGGTYEQYF. CDR3 DNA: TGTGCCAGCAGCTTACTTTCAGCGGGGGGAACCTACGAGCAGTACTTC.

This clone was picked up a small number of times. This sequence joins TRBV5-6 and TRBJ2-2, with D unresolved. This CDR3 comprises 16 residues. Trimming left V 1 base short and J 5 bases short, with 15 bases between. CDR1 and CDR2 from the germline V gene are SGHDT and YYEEEE. The CDR3 reads CASSLFLLGVTGELFF. The DNA of the CDR3 is TGTGCCAGCAGCTTGTTTCTACTCGGTGTAACCGGGGAGCTGTTTTTT. Supplemented by reference TRBV5-6 and TRBJ2-2, the full variable domain reads DAGVTQSPTHLIKTRGQQVTLRCSPKSGHDTVSWYQQALGQGPQFIFQYYEEEERQRGNFPDRFSGHQFPNYSSELNVNALLLGDSALYLCASSLFLLGVTGELFFGEGSRLTVL.

V usage is TRBV7-2 and J usage is TRBJ2-2, with 12 bases identical to TRBD2. This CDR3 is 15 amino acids long. Trimming removed 7 bases from V and 6 bases from J; junction bases left unmatched: 6. The germline CDR1 and CDR2 sequences are SGHTA and FQGNSA. The CDR3 sequence: CASKTASGGAGELFF. CDR3 DNA sequence: TGTGCCAGCAAAACGGCTAGCGGGGGGGCCGGGGAGCTGTTTTTT.

V and J are TRBV2 and TRBJ2-5; TRBD2 matches 10 bases. The ends lost 3 bases at V and 4 bases at J; junction bases unmatched: 5. Germline V lookup: CDR1 SNHLY, CDR2 FYNNEI. CDR3 size: 15 residues. In nucleotides, the CDR3 is TGTGCCAGCAGTGAGCTAGCGGGGGATGGAGAGACCCAGTACTTC. Translating it yields CASSELAGDGETQYF.

The V and J genes are TRBV4-2 and TRBJ2-1, with TRBD1 as a possible D gene (6 bases). Trimming cost V 0 bases and J 9 bases, with 9 bases left between them. Germline V gene lookup returns CDR1 LGHNA and CDR2 YNFKEQ. The CDR3 has 13 residues. CDR3 residues: CASSQDGGAEQFF. CDR3 coding DNA: TGTGCCAGCAGCCAAGATGGGGGCGCTGAGCAGTTCTTC.

Sample share makes this clone medium-sized (0.01 to 0.1%). The chain has TRBV9 and TRBJ2-7, with 7 bases lining up with TRBD2. The J segment lost 2 bases and the V segment lost 3 bases, leaving 8 bases of the junction unmatched. The CDR3 contains 15 residues. Germline lookup yields CDR1 SGDLS and CDR2 YYNGEE. DNA of the CDR3: TGTGCCAGCAGCGAGGGAGGGGAGGCTACCTACGAGCAGTACTTC. Translated: CASSEGGEATYEQYF.

CDR3 DNA: TGTGCCAGCAGTTACGAAGGTAACGAGCAGTTCTTC. Protein product: CASSYEGNEQFF. V gene TRBV6-5 combines with J gene TRBJ2-1; D not certain. This CDR3 comprises 12 residues. Trimming took off 2 bases at V and 10 bases at J, with 9 bases between the two ends. The germline V gene has CDR1 MNHEY and CDR2 SVGAGI.

Only a few counts were recorded for this clone. This rearrangement joins TRBV5-1 to TRBJ1-4; no clear D. The CDR3 length is 13 residues. CDR1 and CDR2 from the germline V gene are SGHRS and YFSETQ. V lost 0 bases and J 5 bases, leaving 5 bases between the germline ends. This CDR3 reads CASSLARNEKLFF. CDR3 nucleotides: TGCGCCAGCAGCTTGGCCAGGAATGAAAAACTGTTTTTT.

The chain recombines TRBV5-8 with TRBJ2-1; D ambiguous. The V end lost 2 bases, the J end lost 2 bases, and 14 bases lay between the germline ends. The CDR3 totals 16 residues. Per germline, CDR1 SGHTS and CDR2 YDEGEE. The CDR3 loop reads CASSFFSGNTYNEQFF. The DNA for the CDR3 is TGTGCCAGCAGCTTTTTTAGTGGAAATACCTACAATGAGCAGTTCTTC.

In the case of this clone: At one of its ends the junction is not consistent with the germline gene, which may arise from a read error. CDR3 residues: CASRVLGGEGYF. The DNA for the CDR3 is TGTGCCAGCAGGGTCTTGGGGGGTGAAGGGTACTTT. The V and J genes are TRBV2 and TRBJ1-1; tentatively, D is TRBD1 (5 bases). The CDR3 covers 12 residues. Germline CDR1 is SNHLY and CDR2 is FYNNEI.

As DNA, the CDR3 is TGCGCCAGCAGCCAAGGACAGGGCCCGAACACTGAAGCTTTCTTT. This sequence encodes CASSQGQGPNTEAFF. V and J are TRBV4-1 and TRBJ1-1; 7 nucleotides agree with TRBD1. The CDR3 is 15 amino acids. The ends lost 1 base at V and 1 base at J; junction bases unmatched: 3. CDR1 is MGHRA and CDR2 is YSYEKL in the germline V gene.

The V call is TRBV15, the J call TRBJ2-2; D is undetermined. The CDR3 runs 14 residues. CDR1 is LNHNV, CDR2 YYDKDF, per germline (reference sequence). Trimming stripped 4 bases from V and 6 bases from J, with 12 bases between. Here the CDR3 reads CATSNTGVAGELFF. The CDR3 DNA is TGTGCCACCAGCAATACTGGGGTTGCCGGGGAGCTGTTTTTT.

About this clone: A junction end diverges from the germline sequence, so it may reflect a read error. The chain carries TRBV11-2 and TRBJ1-2; TRBD1 matches at 8 bases. Germline V lookup: CDR1 SGHAT, CDR2 FQNNGV. The CDR3 spans 17 residues. The CDR3 DNA follows: TGTGCCAGCAGCTTAACCTGGGACAGGATGTCTCACTACGGCTACACCTTC. Translation gives CASSLTWDRMSHYGYTF.

V and J are TRBV28 and TRBJ1-2; D uncertain. V was pared by 7 bases and J by 6 bases, with 24 bases between. The CDR3 has 16 amino acids. CDR1 is MDHEN and CDR2 is SYDVKM in the germline V gene. The CDR3 sequence is CASTVPNGARFHGYTF. In DNA, the CDR3 is TGTGCCAGCACTGTGCCTAACGGAGCGAGGTTTCATGGCTACACCTTC.